This T cell receptor (beta chain) was identified in a study of shared clonotypes between healthy human individuals. In the study overall: With ages of 18 to 49, the donors were a couple of women and a few men.

Each PCR replicate from the sorted subsets contained around 0.2 ug DNA, which is 25,000 to 30,000 T cell genomes. Method: immunoSEQ multiplex PCR; TCRdb's copy keeps in-frame clones and lacks some. In the table there are approximately 350,000 clones, 96% of which are singletons. This CDR3 is built from 12 residues. Trimming shortened V by 0 bases and J by 4 bases, and 2 bases separated the two germline ends. Germline CDR1 LNHNV, CDR2 YYDKDF (reference sequence). The study's findings and limits: Naive subsets, compared against memory subsets, generally had larger estimated richness values.

Concerning this clone itself: No antigen is known for it.

The source material was memory CD8+ T cells sorted from blood. Indicated subset: CD45RO+ cells pooled with CCR7-negative TemRA cells. V and J are TRBV15 and TRBJ2-3; D remains ambiguous. This receptor was identified in a man aged 25 to 40 in good health. CDR3 loop: CATSRESDTQYF. The DNA for the CDR3 is TGTGCCACCAGCAGAGAGTCAGATACGCAGTATTTT.